This TCR beta chain appears in the sequencing data of a study of cytomegalovirus exposure and HLA in healthy donors. The CDR3 covers 15 residues. CDR1 SEHNR and CDR2 FQNEAQ come from the germline V gene (reference sequence). V shed 4 bases and J 3 bases; nucleotides not matched to a gene: 9. This clone was observed a few times. Measured with immunoSEQ multiplex PCR; TCRdb has only the in-frame clones, and not every one. The data contain under 400,000 clones, 70% to 90% of them seen just once; the ten biggest clones take up approximately 0.86%. The rearrangement uses TRBV7-9 and TRBJ2-7; 7 positions match TRBD2. The sample taken for sequencing was PBMCs. The clonotype was recovered from a woman aged 18-29 years in good health and CMV-seronegative. CDR3 sequence (DNA): TGTGCCAGCAGCTCGCCGGTAGCGGGCCGCTACGAGCAGTACTTC. Protein: CASSSPVAGRYEQYF.